This T cell receptor beta chain was retrieved from a study of somatic mutations in cytotoxic T cells in rheumatoid arthritis. The wider study: Blood from the patient (roughly 30 ml EDTA) was drawn right after diagnosis, pretreatment.

Sequencing used immunoSEQ multiplex PCR; TCRdb keeps in-frame clones, though not all of them. The repertoire holds approximately 7,900 clones, with around 75% as singletons. V lost 3 bases to trimming and J lost 1 base, with 7 bases between them. Germline-derived CDR1 and CDR2 are SGHVS and FNYEAQ. This CDR3 spans 14 amino acids. Flow cytometry served to check the purity of CD4+ and CD8+ cells, which were isolated by positive magnetic bead selection. This receptor was identified in an adult with rheumatoid arthritis. Sequencing used CD8+ T cells sorted from blood. J is TRBJ1-3 and V is TRBV7-6, with D perhaps matching TRBD1 (6 bases). CDR3: CASSLRGSGNTIYF. CDR3 nucleotide sequence: TGTGCCAGCAGCTTGAGGGGGTCTGGAAACACCATATATTTT.